The 24 T cell receptor beta chains given below trace back to one sample, sequenced in a study of STAT5B mutations in CD4+ large granular lymphocyte leukemia. Assay used: immunoSEQ multiplex PCR; TCRdb lists only in-frame clones, some missing. The repertoire has around 24,000 clones, 55% to 75% of them found once; the top ten carry about 0.6%. What was sequenced was CD4+ T cells from blood buffy coats. Every receptor here comes from a human donor in good health.

The rearrangement links TRBV7-9 to TRBJ2-1; the match to TRBD2 covers 11 bases. The CDR3 runs to 16 residues. V shed 1 base and J 7 bases; nucleotides not matched to a gene: 6. Germline V gene lookup returns CDR1 SEHNR and CDR2 FQNEAQ (reference sequence). The CDR3 loop is CASSLEASGGYNEQFF. CDR3 nucleotide sequence: TGTGCCAGCAGCTTAGAAGCTAGCGGGGGGTATAATGAGCAGTTCTTC.

The chain combines TRBV7-2 with TRBJ2-5; D uncertain. Per germline, CDR1 SGHTA and CDR2 FQGNSA. This CDR3 comprises 13 residues. V was clipped by 2 bases and J by 5 bases, with 9 bases between them. This CDR3 reads CASSLSTAETQYF. The CDR3 DNA reads as TGTGCCAGCAGCTTATCCACCGCGGAGACCCAGTACTTC.

As for this clone: At one boundary the junction diverges from the germline segment, which might be a read error. This rearrangement joins TRBV18 to TRBJ1-5, with 8 bases identical to TRBD1. Germline V lookup: CDR1 KGHSH, CDR2 LQKENI. The CDR3 is 15 residues long. The CDR3 bases are TGTGCCAGCTCTCCACAGGGGGATAGGGGGCAGCCCCAGCATTTT. The encoded protein is CASSPQGDRGQPQHF.

This clone was counted once. The chain carries TRBV19 and TRBJ2-2; TRBD1 aligns across 10 bases. CDR1 and CDR2 (germline): LNHDA, SQIVND (reference sequence). V lost 9 bases, J lost 6 bases, and 10 bases stayed unmatched. The CDR3 runs to 15 residues. DNA of the CDR3: TGTGCCAGCCTCGACAGGGGGCAAGCGGCCGGGGAGCTGTTTTTT. This encodes CASLDRGQAAGELFF.

This rearrangement joins TRBV18 to TRBJ2-7; 8 positions match TRBD1. The germline V gene encodes CDR1 KGHSH and CDR2 LQKENI. With V trimmed by 1 base and J by 2 bases, 7 bases remained unmatched. There are 16 residues in the CDR3. CDR3 bases: TGTGCCAGCTCACCACGGGACAGGTCGGCCACCTACGAGCAGTACTTC. Its protein product is CASSPRDRSATYEQYF.

This clone showed up just a few times. This chain links TRBV5-1 with TRBJ1-1, with 7 bases aligning to TRBD1. Unmatched junction bases numbered 5, after V lost 0 bases and J lost 0 bases. The germline CDR1 and CDR2 sequences are SGHRS and YFSETQ. The length of the CDR3 is 16 residues. DNA of the CDR3: TGCGCCAGCAGCTTGGCGGTGGGACAGATGAACACTGAAGCTTTCTTT. Protein sequence: CASSLAVGQMNTEAFF.

This clone turned up a few times. The chain employs TRBV5-1 and TRBJ1-5, with unresolved D. The V end lost 0 bases, the J end lost 3 bases, and 4 bases lay between the germline ends. CDR1 and CDR2 from the germline V gene are SGHRS and YFSETQ. This CDR3 has 13 residues. The CDR3 spells CASSLEINQPQHF. The CDR3 DNA reads TGCGCCAGCAGCTTGGAGATCAATCAGCCCCAGCATTTT.

The chain is built from TRBV27 and TRBJ2-1; possibly TRBD2 for D (6 bases). The CDR3 totals 15 residues. Looked up from germline, CDR1 is MNHEY and CDR2 is SMNVEV (reference sequence). The V gene lost 4 bases and the J gene lost 2 bases, with 12 bases spanning the gap. In DNA form, the CDR3 reads TGTGCCAGCAGTTGGAGGGCAGATGCCTACAATGAGCAGTTCTTC. Translating it yields CASSWRADAYNEQFF.

The gene calls are TRBV7-2 and TRBJ1-4, with 7 bases that match TRBD1. The germline gives CDR1 SGHTA, CDR2 FQGNSA. The CDR3 has 15 amino acids. V lost 7 bases and J lost 3; bases outside the gene matches: 8. DNA for the CDR3: TGTGCCAGCACCTTCCGAGGGACAGCTAATGAAAAACTGTTTTTT. The encoded protein is CASTFRGTANEKLFF.

The chain recombines TRBV19 with TRBJ2-7; the D call may be TRBD1 or TRBD2 (6 bases each). Germline CDR1 LNHDA, CDR2 SQIVND (reference sequence). Deletions cut 2 bases from V and 1 base from J, with 21 bases between. The CDR3 totals 18 residues. DNA for the CDR3: TGTGCCAGTAGTATATCAGGGCGGGGACAAACCCTATCCTACGAGCAGTACTTC. It yields the protein CASSISGRGQTLSYEQYF.

The CDR3 reads CASSASGTTYEQYF. CDR3 in DNA: TGTGCCAGCAGCGCCTCCGGGACAACCTACGAGCAGTACTTC. This rearrangement joins TRBV9 to TRBJ2-7; the D gene is possibly TRBD1 (6 bases). The CDR3 is 14 amino acids. The V end was cut by 3 bases, the J end by 2 bases, with 12 bases between. Germline CDR1 reads SGDLS; CDR2 reads YYNGEE. The full variable domain, rest sourced from reference TRBV9 and TRBJ2-7, is DSGVTQTPKHLITATGQRVTLRCSPRSGDLSVYWYQQSLDQGLQFLIQYYNGEERAKGNILERFSAQQFPDLHSELNLSSLELGDSALYFCASSASGTTYEQYFGPGTRLTVT.

The rearrangement links TRBV20-1 to TRBJ1-2; no definite D call. This CDR3 has 11 amino acids. V was trimmed by 4 bases and J by 6 bases, leaving 9 bases between them. Germline assignment: CDR1 DFQATT and CDR2 SNEGSKA (reference sequence). The CDR3 sequence is CSATNTDGYTF. The CDR3 DNA follows: TGCAGTGCTACTAATACAGATGGCTACACCTTC.

This clone was seen just once. This sequence joins TRBV18 and TRBJ1-4, with no clear D. Germline CDR1 is KGHSH and CDR2 is LQKENI. This CDR3 contains 12 residues. V shed 4 bases and J shed 8 bases, with 8 bases lying between them. The CDR3 spells CASSQDSEKLFF. In DNA form, the CDR3 reads TGTGCCAGCTCACAAGATTCGGAAAAACTGTTTTTT. The full variable domain, its missing parts supplied by reference TRBV18 and TRBJ1-4, is NAGVMQNPRHLVRRRGQEARLRCSPMKGHSHVYWYRQLPEEGLKFMVYLQKENIIDESGMPKERFSAEFPKEGPSILRIQQVVRGDSAAYFCASSQDSEKLFFGSGTQLSVL.

This chain uses TRBV4-1 with TRBJ2-1; the D gene is possibly TRBD2 (6 bases). Germline V lookup: CDR1 MGHRA, CDR2 YSYEKL. The CDR3 totals 15 residues. With 0 bases removed from V and 9 bases from J, the gap between germline ends came to 15 bases. This CDR3 reads CASSQDGGKGTEQFF. The CDR3 DNA follows: TGCGCCAGCAGCCAAGATGGAGGGAAAGGGACTGAGCAGTTCTTC.

The CDR3 is CASSLAAGNTEAFF. The CDR3 DNA sequence: TGTGCCAGCAGCTTGGCCGCGGGGAACACTGAAGCTTTCTTT. This chain connects TRBV5-4 to TRBJ1-1; D not resolved. The V gene lost 0 bases and the J gene lost 1 base, with 7 bases spanning the gap. There are 14 residues in the CDR3. Per germline, CDR1 SGHNT and CDR2 YYREEE (reference sequence).

This clone has a single count. The chain employs TRBV7-2 and TRBJ2-5, with unresolved D. The V end lost 5 bases, the J end lost 2 bases, and 9 bases lay between the germline ends. Per the germline V gene, CDR1 is SGHTA and CDR2 is FQGNSA. This CDR3 has 13 residues. The CDR3 DNA sequence: TGTGCCAGCAGCCCGAGCCCGCAAGAGACCCAGTACTTC. This encodes CASSPSPQETQYF.

This chain joins TRBV19 and TRBJ2-3; 8 nucleotides match TRBD1. The V gene end was trimmed by 7 bases and the J gene end by 5 bases; junction bases not matched to a gene: 5. The CDR3 sequence is 13 residues long. Per germline, CDR1 LNHDA and CDR2 SQIVND (reference sequence). The CDR3 loop reads CASTGQGQDTQYF. Here the CDR3 DNA reads TGTGCCAGTACCGGACAGGGCCAAGATACGCAGTATTTT.

V and J are TRBV30 and TRBJ2-2; D assignment may be TRBD1 or TRBD2 (5 bases each). This CDR3 spans 17 amino acids. V lost 5 bases to trimming and J lost 0 bases, with 19 bases between them. Per germline, CDR1 GTSNPN and CDR2 SVGIG (reference sequence). The CDR3 reads CAWDPGRGPTNTGELFF. The CDR3 nucleotides are TGTGCCTGGGACCCGGGACGGGGACCTACGAACACCGGGGAGCTGTTTTTT.

The chain combines TRBV28 with TRBJ2-7, with D possibly matching TRBD1 (5 bases). The CDR3 has 15 residues. Trimming shortened V by 2 bases and J by 2 bases, and 13 bases separated the two germline ends. Germline V CDR1 and CDR2: MDHEN, SYDVKM. CDR3 DNA: TGTGCCAGCAGTTTAGGCTCTAGGGGCGCCTACGAGCAGTACTTC. Amino acid sequence: CASSLGSRGAYEQYF. The variable domain in full, completed from reference TRBV28 and TRBJ2-7, reads DVKVTQSSRYLVKRTGEKVFLECVQDMDHENMFWYRQDPGLGLRLIYFSYDVKMKEKGDIPEGYSVSREKKERFSLILESASTNQTSMYLCASSLGSRGAYEQYFGPGTRLTVT.

The J gene is TRBJ2-7, the V gene TRBV11-3; TRBD1 matches at 8 bases. J was trimmed by 2 bases and V by 1 base; bases with no gene match: 4. The CDR3 totals 15 residues. Germline CDR1 and CDR2: SGHNT and YENEEA. CDR3 protein: CASSLGGTGPYEQYF. The CDR3 DNA sequence: TGTGCCAGCAGCTTAGGCGGGACAGGCCCCTACGAGCAGTACTTC.

This clone was seen only a few times. This chain uses TRBV5-8 with TRBJ1-1, with 8 bases that match TRBD1. The J segment lost 11 bases and the V segment lost 4 bases, leaving 10 bases of the junction unmatched. This CDR3 spans 13 amino acids. CDR1 is SGHTS, CDR2 YDEGEE, per germline. The CDR3 sequence: CASSLRQGFYAFF. CDR3 nucleotide sequence: TGTGCCAGCAGCCTGAGACAGGGGTTCTACGCTTTCTTT.

The chain is built from TRBV10-3 and TRBJ2-5; either TRBD1 or TRBD2 may supply D (6 bases each). The CDR3 covers 13 residues. V was clipped by 10 bases and J by 2 bases, with 14 bases between them. Germline CDR1 reads ENHRY; CDR2 reads SYGVKD. The CDR3 coding sequence is TGTGCCACGAAACCGGGGGCGCAAGAGACCCAGTACTTC. Amino acid sequence: CATKPGAQETQYF.

This clone appeared once. The V and J genes are TRBV12-5 and TRBJ1-5; D gene ambiguous. There are 18 residues in the CDR3. V was shortened by 0 bases and J by 3 bases, with 18 bases between the two germline ends. Germline-derived CDR1 and CDR2 are LGHNT and FRNRAP. The CDR3 loop is CASGLVLEAVPTNQPQHF. The CDR3 nucleotides are TGTGCTAGTGGTTTGGTACTGGAGGCAGTCCCGACCAATCAGCCCCAGCATTTT.

This rearrangement joins TRBV2 to TRBJ1-6, with a possible D match to TRBD1 (5 bases). This CDR3 has 14 amino acids. The germline gives CDR1 SNHLY, CDR2 FYNNEI. V was pared by 7 bases and J by 9 bases, with 16 bases between. In nucleotides, the CDR3 is TGTGCCAGCACTTTAGACAGAGTGAGTTCACCCCTCCACTTT. Protein sequence: CASTLDRVSSPLHF.